The 32 T cell receptor beta chains listed next were all sequenced from one sample in a study of identical twins. TCRdb recomputed calls from the 5' RACE reads with MiXCR, one row per CDR3 protein. The data hold about 100,000 distinct CDR3 sequences, with roughly 6% observed a single time. Sequenced input: memory T cells sorted from blood. The receptors were sampled from a woman in her fifties or sixties in good health.

The table lists this clonotype with many counts. The gene calls are TRBV19 and TRBJ1-1, with 9 bases fitting TRBD1. The ends lost 7 bases at V and 7 bases at J; junction bases unmatched: 10. This CDR3 is 14 amino acids long. CDR1 is LNHDA, CDR2 SQIVND, per germline (reference sequence). The DNA for the CDR3 is TGTGCCAGTATAACTGGACAGGGGCCCCTTGAAGCTTTCTTT. It is translated as CASITGQGPLEAFF. Looking up the rest from reference TRBV19 and TRBJ1-1 gives the full variable domain: DGGITQSPKYLFRKEGQNVTLSCEQNLNHDAMYWYRQDPGQGLRLIYYSQIVNDFQKGDIAEGYSVSREKKESFPLTVTSAQKNPTAFYLCASITGQGPLEAFFGQGTRLTVV.

This clonotype was seen many times. This chain links TRBV21-1 with TRBJ2-5; the listed D gene, TRBD1, was not tested against the DNA. TRBV21-1 is shown as a pseudogene. The CDR3 is 13 amino acids. DNA for the CDR3: TGTGCCAGCAGCCTCCCTGAACGAGAGACCCAGTACTTC. Its translation is CASSLPERETQYF.

This clonotype was seen at least ten times. This sequence joins TRBV5-1 and TRBJ2-2, with D unclear. Trimming took 1 base from V and 2 from J, leaving 9 bases between them. The CDR3 is 15 amino acids. The V gene's germline CDR1 is SGHRS and CDR2 YFSETQ. This CDR3 reads CASSLTATNTGELFF. CDR3 nucleotide sequence: TGCGCCAGCAGCTTGACAGCCACTAACACCGGGGAGCTGTTTTTT.

In its sample, this clonotype was seen many times. This chain links TRBV11-2 with TRBJ2-4; 9 bases are a match to TRBD1. The CDR3 is 15 residues long. V shed 1 base, J shed 6 bases, and the junction held 4 bases outside the gene matches. Per germline, CDR1 SGHAT and CDR2 FQNNGV. CDR3 loop: CASSLVNRGRNIQYF. The CDR3 nucleotides read TGTGCCAGCAGCTTAGTTAACAGGGGGCGAAACATTCAGTACTTC.

The table lists this clonotype with many counts. This chain uses TRBV9 with TRBJ1-5, with a tentative D call TRBD1 (6 bases). V shed 7 bases and J shed 0 bases, with 14 bases lying between them. The CDR3 runs 15 residues. Germline V gene data show CDR1 as SGDLS and CDR2 as YYNGEE. The DNA for the CDR3 is TGTGCCAGCGGCAGGGGCGACTTTAGCAATCAGCCCCAGCATTTT. Translated, it gives CASGRGDFSNQPQHF.

This clonotype appeared a few times. The chain carries TRBV2 and TRBJ1-1; D is perhaps TRBD1 (6 bases). Germline V gene sequence: CDR1 SNHLY, CDR2 FYNNEI. With 0 bases removed from V and 3 bases from J, the gap between germline ends came to 11 bases. This CDR3 is built from 15 residues. CDR3 amino acids: CASSEARTDYTEAFF. In DNA, the CDR3 is TGTGCCAGCAGTGAAGCGAGGACAGACTACACTGAAGCTTTCTTT.

The chain links TRBV14 to TRBJ1-2, with 7 bases lining up with TRBD1. The CDR3 length is 13 residues. CDR1 is SGHDN and CDR2 is FVKESK in the germline V gene. V was clipped by 4 bases and J by 4 bases; unmatched bases: 3. This chain's CDR3 is CASSPPGGYGYTF. DNA of the CDR3: TGTGCCAGCAGCCCTCCAGGGGGCTATGGCTACACCTTC.

This clonotype was picked up a small number of times. This chain joins TRBV4-2 and TRBJ1-1, with TRBD1 identical over 7 bases. The CDR3 contains 13 residues. Germline trimming cut 2 bases from V and 6 bases from J; bases unmatched to any gene: 3. Germline CDR1 is LGHNA and CDR2 is YNFKEQ. This chain's CDR3 is CASSQSDRAEAFF. In DNA form, the CDR3 reads TGTGCCAGCAGCCAATCCGACAGGGCTGAAGCTTTCTTT.

At least ten counts were recorded for this clonotype. The CDR3 nucleotides are TGCGCCAGCAGCCAAAATCTTAGAGCGTCCAATAGCACTGAAGCTTTCTTT. This encodes CASSQNLRASNSTEAFF. V is TRBV4-1 and J is TRBJ1-1, with no clear D. The V end was cut by 2 bases, the J end by 4 bases, with 20 bases between. The CDR3 loop spans 17 amino acids. CDR1 and CDR2 from the germline V gene are MGHRA and YSYEKL.

This clonotype was detected a few times. This chain uses TRBV29-1 with TRBJ2-1; 9 bases are a match to TRBD2. The CDR3 covers 15 residues. The germline V gene encodes CDR1 SQVTM and CDR2 ANQGSEA. The V and J ends lost 3 bases and 0 bases, in that order; junction bases with no gene match: 3. Here the CDR3 reads CSVDLSGSSYNEQFF. The CDR3 DNA reads TGCAGCGTTGACCTTAGCGGGAGCTCCTACAATGAGCAGTTCTTC.

The sample holds many counts of this clonotype. The chain couples TRBV6-1 to TRBJ1-5, with D tentatively TRBD1 (6 bases). Per germline, CDR1 MNHNS and CDR2 SASEGT. The CDR3 length is 15 residues. Trimming stripped 7 bases from V and 6 bases from J, with 19 bases between. The CDR3 DNA reads as TGTGCCAGCATAATGGTGGGGGGAGGGGGTCAGCCCCAGCATTTT. Translating gives CASIMVGGGGQPQHF.

In this sample, this clonotype turned up many times. This chain connects TRBV9 to TRBJ2-1; D is unresolved. The V and J ends lost 5 bases and 10 bases respectively, with 10 bases between them. Looked up from germline, CDR1 is SGDLS and CDR2 is YYNGEE. The CDR3 has 11 amino acids. CDR3 sequence (DNA): TGTGCCAGCAGTCCCACCGGGGAGCAGTTCTTC. This codes for CASSPTGEQFF.

This clonotype was counted ten times or more. The chain joins TRBV20-1 to TRBJ2-1; D possibly corresponds to TRBD2 (7 bases). From germline, CDR1 is DFQATT and CDR2 SNEGSKA (reference sequence). Trimming stripped 3 bases from V and 4 bases from J, with 10 bases between. CDR3 length equals 13 residues. The CDR3 DNA reads as TGCAGTGCTAGTAGGGGGGGATACAATGAGCAGTTCTTC. It encodes CSASRGGYNEQFF.

This clonotype was seen a few times. The chain couples TRBV6-5 to TRBJ2-5; 10 bases match TRBD2. Germline V gene lookup returns CDR1 MNHEY and CDR2 SVGAGI. The CDR3 runs 18 residues. The junction had 15 bases not matched to a gene; V was cut back by 7 bases and J by 1 base. In nucleotides, the CDR3 is TGTGCCAGCACTAGGGGGGCTAGCGGGAGCGGGGTCCAAGAGACCCAGTACTTC. The encoded protein is CASTRGASGSGVQETQYF.

Ten or more counts support this clonotype. This chain joins TRBV14 and TRBJ2-3; no clear D gene. The germline gives CDR1 SGHDN, CDR2 FVKESK. V lost 6 bases and J lost 3, with 13 bases in between. CDR3 size: 14 residues. The CDR3 bases are TGTGCCAGCAGTCGATTCGTGGGTACAGATACGCAGTATTTT. This gives the protein CASSRFVGTDTQYF.

This sequence joins TRBV2 and TRBJ2-3; 11 bases match TRBD2. Germline CDR1 reads SNHLY; CDR2 reads FYNNEI. The CDR3 has 17 residues. Unmatched junction bases numbered 15, after V lost 8 bases and J lost 5 bases. The CDR3 is CASGIPGLADAKDTQYF. For the CDR3, the DNA is TGTGCCAGCGGGATTCCGGGACTAGCGGACGCCAAAGATACGCAGTATTTT.

This clonotype occurred many times. The chain joins TRBV27 to TRBJ2-2; 10 nucleotides line up with TRBD1. V dropped 4 bases and J dropped 6; count of bases not matched to a gene: 2. This CDR3 is 14 amino acids long. Germline assignment: CDR1 MNHEY and CDR2 SMNVEV (reference sequence). As DNA, the CDR3 is TGTGCCAGCAGTTGGGGACAGGGGTCCGGGGAGCTGTTTTTT. Translation: CASSWGQGSGELFF.

The chain carries TRBV6-4 and TRBJ2-1; D not certain. This CDR3 has 16 residues. Germline V gene data show CDR1 as MRHNA and CDR2 as SNTAGT. Trimming pared 5 bases from V and 0 bases from J, leaving 14 bases between. CDR3 sequence: CASSPLGPSSYNEQFF. DNA for the CDR3: TGTGCCAGCAGTCCTTTAGGGCCTAGCTCCTACAATGAGCAGTTCTTC.

This clonotype was observed many times. The rearrangement links TRBV21-1 to TRBJ1-2; the D call TRBD1 from the table was never checked on the DNA. TRBV21-1 is a pseudogene segment. This CDR3 region has 17 residues. The CDR3 DNA sequence: TGTGCCAGCAGCGCAGCCGACGGCGCGTACGAAAACTATGGCTACACCTTC. Translation: CASSAADGAYENYGYTF.

Many counts were recorded for this clonotype. The chain combines TRBV5-1 with TRBJ1-1, with a weak D call TRBD1 (6 bases). The CDR3 is 17 residues long. Germline loops: CDR1 SGHRS, CDR2 YFSETQ. The V end was cut by 1 base, the J end by 0 bases, with 16 bases between. The CDR3 nucleotides read TGCGCCAGCAGCTTGCGAGGACAGTCACTCATGAACACTGAAGCTTTCTTT. Protein product: CASSLRGQSLMNTEAFF. The full variable domain, in which reference TRBV5-1 and TRBJ1-1 provide the parts outside the CDR3, is KAGVTQTPRYLIKTRGQQVTLSCSPISGHRSVSWYQQTPGQGLQFLFEYFSETQRNKGNFPGRFSGRQFSNSRSEMNVSTLELGDSALYLCASSLRGQSLMNTEAFFGQGTRLTVV.

This clonotype has more than one count but fewer than ten. The V call is TRBV7-8, the J call TRBJ1-5, with D possibly matching TRBD1 (5 bases). Germline V gene sequence: CDR1 SGHVS, CDR2 FQNEAQ. The CDR3 covers 14 residues. The V end lost 5 bases, the J end lost 6 bases, and 14 bases lay between the germline ends. The CDR3, as DNA: TGTGCCAGCAGCCACGGGCAGGGTAGTCAGCCCCAGCATTTT. It translates to CASSHGQGSQPQHF.

This chain connects TRBV5-1 to TRBJ2-3; 8 bases match TRBD1. From germline, CDR1 is SGHRS and CDR2 YFSETQ. The ends lost 0 bases at V and 5 bases at J; junction bases unmatched: 5. The CDR3 covers 15 residues. CDR3 in amino acids: CASSLEDRAIDTQYF. The CDR3 region has the DNA TGCGCCAGCAGCTTGGAGGACAGGGCCATAGATACGCAGTATTTT.

In this sample, this clonotype turned up many times. J is TRBJ1-2 and V is TRBV5-1; the D is unclear. V lost 0 bases to trimming and J lost 4 bases, with 13 bases between them. The CDR3 has 15 residues. Germline lookup yields CDR1 SGHRS and CDR2 YFSETQ. The CDR3 loop is CASSLEPRASYGYTF. CDR3 DNA sequence: TGCGCCAGCAGCTTGGAACCCCGGGCCTCCTATGGCTACACCTTC.

This clonotype came up a few times. The chain joins TRBV15 to TRBJ2-5; the match to TRBD2 covers 8 bases. Germline loops: CDR1 LNHNV, CDR2 YYDKDF (reference sequence). The CDR3 runs to 15 residues. V shed 5 bases, J shed 5 bases, and the junction held 10 bases outside the gene matches. The CDR3 region is CATSRFSGSDETQYF. In DNA form, the CDR3 reads TGTGCCACCAGCCGTTTCAGCGGGAGCGATGAGACCCAGTACTTC.

The CDR3 spells CSIRGDTQYF. CDR3 nucleotides: TGCAGCATCCGGGGGGATACGCAGTATTTT. J is TRBJ2-3 and V is TRBV29-1; perhaps TRBD2 as D (6 bases). This CDR3 is 10 amino acids long. The V end lost 8 bases, the J end lost 6 bases, and 9 bases lay between the germline ends. The V gene's germline CDR1 is SQVTM and CDR2 ANQGSEA.

The V and J genes are TRBV5-1 and TRBJ2-5; 7 bases line up with TRBD2. Germline CDR1 and CDR2: SGHRS and YFSETQ. V was clipped by 0 bases and J by 4 bases; unmatched bases: 9. This CDR3 spans 16 amino acids. The CDR3 DNA reads as TGCGCCAGCAGCTTGGGGAAGACTAGCAGCCTAGAGACCCAGTACTTC. It codes for CASSLGKTSSLETQYF.

This clonotype was seen many times. The J gene is TRBJ1-5, the V gene TRBV6-6, with 8 bases matching TRBD1. This CDR3 comprises 16 residues. Per the germline V gene, CDR1 is MNHNY and CDR2 is SVGAGI (reference sequence). Trimming cost V 6 bases and J 3 bases; bases outside gene matches: 10. The CDR3 DNA sequence: TGTGCCAGCAGCCACCCTCCGGGACAGGTCAATCAGCCCCAGCATTTT. It specifies CASSHPPGQVNQPQHF.

At least ten counts were recorded for this clonotype. The chain recombines TRBV29-1 with TRBJ1-5; D is possibly TRBD1 (5 bases). The V and J ends lost 7 bases and 0 bases respectively, with 13 bases between them. CDR3 length: 14 amino acids. Germline V gives CDR1 SQVTM, CDR2 ANQGSEA. The CDR3 bases are TGCAGCGCCAAGGGGACGGGTAGCAATCAGCCCCAGCATTTT. It specifies CSAKGTGSNQPQHF.

In this sample, this clonotype turned up many times. The genes are TRBV19 and TRBJ2-7; TRBD1 aligns across 9 bases. The CDR3 loop spans 14 amino acids. V gave up 10 bases and J gave up 5 bases; unmatched junction bases: 12. CDR1 and CDR2 (germline): LNHDA, SQIVND (reference sequence). DNA for the CDR3: TGTGCCACCCAGGACGGGACAGGGCTCCACGAGCAGTACTTC. This translates into CATQDGTGLHEQYF.

This clonotype showed up many times. The V and J genes are TRBV29-1 and TRBJ1-4; D gene ambiguous. CDR1 is SQVTM and CDR2 is ANQGSEA in the germline V gene. The germline V and J ends were trimmed by 5 bases and 10 bases, with 20 bases remaining between them. This CDR3 is built from 14 residues. This chain's CDR3 is CSVSEDPRAPKLFF. CDR3 in DNA: TGCAGCGTTTCCGAGGATCCCCGAGCTCCAAAACTGTTTTTT.

This clonotype was seen many times. The genes are TRBV18 and TRBJ2-3, with TRBD2 identical over 13 bases. Unmatched junction bases numbered 11, after V lost 6 bases and J lost 2 bases. In germline, CDR1 is KGHSH, CDR2 LQKENI. The CDR3 sequence is 18 residues long. Written as DNA, the CDR3 is TGTGCCAGCTCTTGGACTAGCGGGGGAGATGGGCACACAGATACGCAGTATTTT. Translating it yields CASSWTSGGDGHTDTQYF.

The chain couples TRBV19 to TRBJ2-6; TRBD1 matches 7 bases. Trimming at V came to 5 bases and at J to 2 bases, leaving 3 bases not matched to a gene. Germline V CDR1 and CDR2: LNHDA, SQIVND (reference sequence). The CDR3 contains 15 residues. CDR3 region: CASSFTGAGANVLTF. The DNA of the CDR3 is TGTGCCAGTAGTTTTACAGGGGCTGGGGCCAACGTCCTGACTTTC. The entire variable domain, with the rest obtained from reference TRBV19 and TRBJ2-6, is as follows: DGGITQSPKYLFRKEGQNVTLSCEQNLNHDAMYWYRQDPGQGLRLIYYSQIVNDFQKGDIAEGYSVSREKKESFPLTVTSAQKNPTAFYLCASSFTGAGANVLTFGAGSRLTVL.